The rows below give T cell receptor beta chains drawn from one sample of a study of cytomegalovirus exposure and HLA in healthy donors. TCRdb's table, derived via immunoSEQ multiplex PCR, lists solely in-frame clones and lacks some. The sample has about 160,000 clones; around 80% are singletons. Specimen: PBMCs. The source of these receptors is a woman in her fifties or sixties in good health and CMV-seropositive. The CDR3 runs from the conserved cysteine through the conserved F or W. A D gene is named only where the DNA matches it firmly. Size is omitted from some rows. Given values are once, few, many or a class for expanded clones.

J gene: TRBJ2-2; D gene: .; V gene: TRBV7-9; clone size: .; CDR3 DNA: TGTGCCAGCAGCTTGCGGGGGACAGGTGTTGTAGGGGAGCTGTTTTTT; CDR3 protein: CASSLRGTGVVGELFF
J gene: TRBJ2-7; D gene: TRBD2; V gene: TRBV19; clone size: .; CDR3 DNA: TGTGCCAGTAGCCCCGGGGGAGGGTGGAACGAGCAGTACTTC; CDR3 protein: CASSPGGGWNEQYF
J gene: TRBJ2-5; D gene: TRBD1; V gene: TRBV18; clone size: .; CDR3 DNA: TGTGCCAGCTCACCGGGACAGGGCTTAGAGACCCAGTACTTC; CDR3 protein: CASSPGQGLETQYF
J gene: TRBJ2-1; D gene: .; V gene: TRBV2; clone size: few; CDR3 DNA: TGTGCCAGCAGGGGCCGTAGTAGGAATGAGCAGTTCTTC; CDR3 protein: CASRGRSRNEQFF
J gene: TRBJ2-1; D gene: .; V gene: TRBV6-5; clone size: .; CDR3 DNA: TGTGCCAGCAATTACGCGAACTCCCCCCGCAATGAGCAGTTCTTC; CDR3 protein: CASNYANSPRNEQFF
J gene: TRBJ2-1; D gene: .; V gene: TRBV5-4; clone size: .; CDR3 DNA: TGTGCCAGCAGCTTCCGCGCGGGGTCGGGAACCTACAATGAGCAGTTCTTC; CDR3 protein: CASSFRAGSGTYNEQFF
J gene: TRBJ1-5; D gene: .; V gene: TRBV5-1; clone size: .; CDR3 DNA: TGCGCCAGCAGCTTGTCTACAGGTTTGAGTCAGCCCCAGCATTTT; CDR3 protein: CASSLSTGLSQPQHF
J gene: TRBJ2-1; D gene: TRBD2; V gene: TRBV7-9; clone size: .; CDR3 DNA: TGTGCCAGCAGCCTCTCCGAGGCGGGAGGGGACAATGAGCAGTTCTTC; CDR3 protein: CASSLSEAGGDNEQFF
J gene: TRBJ1-3; D gene: .; V gene: TRBV6-6; clone size: .; CDR3 DNA: TGTGCCAGCAGTTACGACAGTTTCTCTGGAAACACCATATATTTT; CDR3 protein: CASSYDSFSGNTIYF
J gene: TRBJ2-7; D gene: .; V gene: TRBV5-1; clone size: .; CDR3 DNA: TGCGCCAGCAGCTTTAGGAGGACGGTCTACGAGCAGTACTTC; CDR3 protein: CASSFRRTVYEQYF
J gene: TRBJ2-2; D gene: TRBD1; V gene: TRBV2; clone size: once; CDR3 DNA: TGTGCCAGCAGGTCCGGGACAGCCAACACCGGGGAGCTGTTTTTT; CDR3 protein: CASRSGTANTGELFF
J gene: TRBJ2-7; D gene: TRBD1; V gene: TRBV4-2; clone size: .; CDR3 DNA: TGTGCCAGCAGCCACGGGCAAACAGGGGGCATAAGCTACGAGCAGTACTTC; CDR3 protein: CASSHGQTGGISYEQYF
J gene: TRBJ1-3; D gene: .; V gene: TRBV19; clone size: .; CDR3 DNA: TGTGCCAGTGGCGAACAGGAAGTTAATGGGAACACCATATATTTT; CDR3 protein: CASGEQEVNGNTIYF
J gene: TRBJ1-2; D gene: TRBD1; V gene: TRBV7-8; clone size: .; CDR3 DNA: TGTGCCAGCAGCTTAAATTGGGACAGCTCCTATGGCTACACCTTC; CDR3 protein: CASSLNWDSSYGYTF
J gene: TRBJ2-5; D gene: TRBD1; V gene: TRBV7-9; clone size: once; CDR3 DNA: TGTGCCAGCAGCTTAGAAGGGGGCGAGACCCAGTACTTC; CDR3 protein: CASSLEGGETQYF
J gene: TRBJ1-1; D gene: .; V gene: TRBV7-3; clone size: once; CDR3 DNA: TGTGCCAGCAGTCGCTCGACCGGGGGGAACACTGAAGCTTTCTTT; CDR3 protein: CASSRSTGGNTEAFF
J gene: TRBJ2-7; D gene: TRBD2; V gene: TRBV11-2; clone size: .; CDR3 DNA: TGTGCCAGCAGCCCGGGGACTAGCGGGAGGGGAGACTACGAGCAGTACTTC; CDR3 protein: CASSPGTSGRGDYEQYF